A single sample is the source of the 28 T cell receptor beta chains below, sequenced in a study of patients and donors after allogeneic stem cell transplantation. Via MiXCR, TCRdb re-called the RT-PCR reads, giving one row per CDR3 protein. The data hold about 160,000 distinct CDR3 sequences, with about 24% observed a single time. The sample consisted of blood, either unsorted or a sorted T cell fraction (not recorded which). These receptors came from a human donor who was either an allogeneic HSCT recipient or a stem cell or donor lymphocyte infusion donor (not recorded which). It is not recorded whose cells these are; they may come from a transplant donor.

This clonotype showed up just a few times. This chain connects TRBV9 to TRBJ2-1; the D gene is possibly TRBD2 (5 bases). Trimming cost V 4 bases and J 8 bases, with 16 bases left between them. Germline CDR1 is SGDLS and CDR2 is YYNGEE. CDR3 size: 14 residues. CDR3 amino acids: CASSLRERWDEQFF. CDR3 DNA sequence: TGTGCCAGCAGCCTTAGGGAGCGCTGGGATGAGCAGTTCTTC.

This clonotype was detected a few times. The CDR3 loop reads CASSQEEISGSLFTDTQYF. The CDR3 DNA sequence: TGTGCCAGCAGCCAGGAGGAAATTAGCGGGAGCCTATTCACAGATACGCAGTATTTT. J is TRBJ2-3 and V is TRBV14, with 9 bases matching TRBD2. Germline lookup yields CDR1 SGHDN and CDR2 FVKESK. The CDR3 is made up of 19 amino acids. The V gene end was trimmed by 3 bases and the J gene end by 2 bases; junction bases not matched to a gene: 15.

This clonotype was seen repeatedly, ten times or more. CDR3 in amino acids: CASSPNEKLFF. The CDR3 DNA follows: TGTGCCAGCAGCCCTAATGAAAAACTGTTTTTT. The chain is built from TRBV12-3 or TRBV12-4 and TRBJ1-4; unclear D gene. CDR3 length: 11 amino acids. V was cut by 6 bases and J by 3 bases, with 2 bases left in between.

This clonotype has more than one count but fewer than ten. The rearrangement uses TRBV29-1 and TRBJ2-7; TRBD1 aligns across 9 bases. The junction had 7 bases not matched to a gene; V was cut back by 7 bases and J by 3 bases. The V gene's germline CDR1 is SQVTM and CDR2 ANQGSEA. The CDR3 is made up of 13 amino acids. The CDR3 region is CSAGTGFGYEQYF. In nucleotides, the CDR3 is TGCAGCGCCGGGACAGGGTTTGGCTACGAGCAGTACTTC.

The CDR3, as DNA: TGTGCCAGCAGCCAGGGGGGGGCTGAAGCTTTCTTT. As protein: CASSQGGAEAFF. The chain combines TRBV7-6 with TRBJ1-1, with 7 bases that match TRBD1. V gave up 5 bases and J gave up 6 bases; unmatched junction bases: 3. Germline-derived CDR1 and CDR2 are SGHVS and FNYEAQ. This CDR3 comprises 12 residues.

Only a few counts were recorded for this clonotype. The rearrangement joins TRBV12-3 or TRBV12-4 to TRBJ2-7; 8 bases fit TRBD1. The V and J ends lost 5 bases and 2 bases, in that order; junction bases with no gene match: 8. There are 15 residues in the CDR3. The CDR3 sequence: CASSRTGLPTYEQYF. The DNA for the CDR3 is TGTGCCAGCAGTCGGACAGGGCTTCCGACCTACGAGCAGTACTTC.

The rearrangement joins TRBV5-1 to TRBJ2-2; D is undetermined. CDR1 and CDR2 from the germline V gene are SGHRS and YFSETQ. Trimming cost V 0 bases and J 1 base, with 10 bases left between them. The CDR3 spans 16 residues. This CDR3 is CASSLGYNWNTGELFF. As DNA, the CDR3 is TGCGCCAGCAGCTTGGGGTACAATTGGAACACCGGGGAGCTGTTTTTT.

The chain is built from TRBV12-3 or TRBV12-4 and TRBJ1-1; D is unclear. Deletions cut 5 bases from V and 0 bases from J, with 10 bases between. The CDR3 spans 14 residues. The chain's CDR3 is CASSTISMNTEAFF. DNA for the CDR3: TGTGCCAGCAGTACAATCTCCATGAACACTGAAGCTTTCTTT.

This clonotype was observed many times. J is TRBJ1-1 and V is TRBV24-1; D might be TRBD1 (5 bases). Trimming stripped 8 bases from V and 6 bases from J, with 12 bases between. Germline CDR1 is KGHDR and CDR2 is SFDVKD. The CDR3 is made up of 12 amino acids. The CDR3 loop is CATMEGRAEAFF. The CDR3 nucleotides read TGTGCCACCATGGAGGGGAGGGCTGAAGCTTTCTTT.

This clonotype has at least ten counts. The CDR3 sequence: CASSSYQGTVYGYTF. CDR3 coding DNA: TGTGCCAGCAGTTCATATCAGGGGACAGTCTATGGCTACACCTTC. This chain uses TRBV12-3 or TRBV12-4 with TRBJ1-2; 7 bases line up with TRBD1. Trimming at V came to 4 bases and at J to 4 bases, leaving 9 bases not matched to a gene. The CDR3 spans 15 residues.

For the CDR3, the DNA is TGCAGTGCACATAATACCTACGAGCAGTACTTC. This translates into CSAHNTYEQYF. The V and J genes are TRBV20-1 and TRBJ2-7, with D hard to call. There are 11 residues in the CDR3. The V gene lost 6 bases and the J gene lost 2 bases, with 8 bases spanning the gap. Germline V gene data show CDR1 as DFQATT and CDR2 as SNEGSKA (reference sequence).

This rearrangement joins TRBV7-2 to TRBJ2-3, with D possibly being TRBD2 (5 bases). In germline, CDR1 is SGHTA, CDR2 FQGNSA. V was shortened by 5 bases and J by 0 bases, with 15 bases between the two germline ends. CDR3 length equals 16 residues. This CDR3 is CASSPFLAASTDTQYF. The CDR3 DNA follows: TGTGCCAGCAGCCCCTTCCTAGCAGCTAGCACAGATACGCAGTATTTT.

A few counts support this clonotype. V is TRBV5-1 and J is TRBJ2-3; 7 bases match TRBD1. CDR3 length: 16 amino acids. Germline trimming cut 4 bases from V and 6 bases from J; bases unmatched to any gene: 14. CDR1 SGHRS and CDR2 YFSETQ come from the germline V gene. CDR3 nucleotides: TGCGCCAGCAGCCCCGGGGACAGTTCTTTCCTCGATACGCAGTATTTT. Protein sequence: CASSPGDSSFLDTQYF. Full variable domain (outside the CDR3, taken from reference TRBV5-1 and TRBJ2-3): KAGVTQTPRYLIKTRGQQVTLSCSPISGHRSVSWYQQTPGQGLQFLFEYFSETQRNKGNFPGRFSGRQFSNSRSEMNVSTLELGDSALYLCASSPGDSSFLDTQYFGPGTRLTVL.

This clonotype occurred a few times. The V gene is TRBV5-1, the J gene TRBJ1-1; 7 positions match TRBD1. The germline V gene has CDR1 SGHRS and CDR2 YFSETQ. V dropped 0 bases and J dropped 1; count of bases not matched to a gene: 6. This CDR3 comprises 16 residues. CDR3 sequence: CASSLEGTVRNTEAFF. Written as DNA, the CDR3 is TGCGCCAGCAGCTTGGAGGGGACAGTGCGGAACACTGAAGCTTTCTTT.

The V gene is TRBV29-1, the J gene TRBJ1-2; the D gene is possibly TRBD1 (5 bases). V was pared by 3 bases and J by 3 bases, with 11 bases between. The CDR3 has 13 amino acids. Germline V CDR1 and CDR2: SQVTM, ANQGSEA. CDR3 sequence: CSVDGTLHYGYTF. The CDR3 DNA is TGCAGCGTTGACGGGACTCTCCACTATGGCTACACCTTC.

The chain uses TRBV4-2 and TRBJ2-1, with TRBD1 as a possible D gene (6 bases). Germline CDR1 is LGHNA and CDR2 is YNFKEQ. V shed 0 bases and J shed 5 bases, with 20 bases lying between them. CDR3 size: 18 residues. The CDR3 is CASSQEGPDRSHDNEQFF. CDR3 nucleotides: TGTGCCAGCAGCCAAGAGGGACCAGACAGGAGCCACGACAATGAGCAGTTCTTC.

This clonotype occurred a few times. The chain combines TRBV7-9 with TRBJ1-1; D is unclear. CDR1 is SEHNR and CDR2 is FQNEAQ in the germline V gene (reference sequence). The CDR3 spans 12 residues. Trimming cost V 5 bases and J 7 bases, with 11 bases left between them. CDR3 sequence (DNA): TGTGCCAGCAGCCCCCCCGGTGATGAAGCTTTCTTT. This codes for CASSPPGDEAFF.

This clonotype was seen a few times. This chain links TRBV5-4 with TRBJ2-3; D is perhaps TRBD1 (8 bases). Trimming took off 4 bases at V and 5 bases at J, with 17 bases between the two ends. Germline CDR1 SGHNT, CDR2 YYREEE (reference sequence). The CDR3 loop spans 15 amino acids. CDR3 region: CASSGGQGGVDTQYF. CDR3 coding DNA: TGTGCCAGCAGCGGCGGACAGGGAGGGGTAGATACGCAGTATTTT.

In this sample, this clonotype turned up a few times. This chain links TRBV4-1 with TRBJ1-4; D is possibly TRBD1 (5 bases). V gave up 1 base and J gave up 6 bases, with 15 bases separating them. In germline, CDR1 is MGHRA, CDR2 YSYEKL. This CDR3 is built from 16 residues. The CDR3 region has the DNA TGCGCCAGCAGCCAAGTCAACTCCGGGGCCTATGAAAAACTGTTTTTT. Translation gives CASSQVNSGAYEKLFF.

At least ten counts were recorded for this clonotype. The chain's CDR3 is CASSTPREGGNQPQHF. CDR3 nucleotides: TGTGCCAGCAGCACCCCTAGGGAAGGGGGGAATCAGCCCCAGCATTTT. V and J are TRBV21-1 and TRBJ1-5; the table's D call, TRBD1, has no DNA check behind it. TRBV21-1 is tagged as a pseudogene. The CDR3 is 16 residues long.

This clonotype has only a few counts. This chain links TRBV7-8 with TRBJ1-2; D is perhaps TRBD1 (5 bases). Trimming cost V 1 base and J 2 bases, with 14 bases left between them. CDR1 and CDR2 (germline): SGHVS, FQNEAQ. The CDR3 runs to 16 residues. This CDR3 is CASSLGVAGTNYGYTF. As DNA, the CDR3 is TGTGCCAGCAGCTTAGGGGTGGCAGGGACCAACTATGGCTACACCTTC.

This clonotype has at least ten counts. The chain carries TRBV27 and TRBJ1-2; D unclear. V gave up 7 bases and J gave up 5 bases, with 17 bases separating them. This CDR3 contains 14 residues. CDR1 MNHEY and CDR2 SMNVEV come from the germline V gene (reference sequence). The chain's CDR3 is CASKFRGIGYGYTF. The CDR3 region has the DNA TGTGCCAGCAAGTTCAGAGGAATTGGGTATGGCTACACCTTC.

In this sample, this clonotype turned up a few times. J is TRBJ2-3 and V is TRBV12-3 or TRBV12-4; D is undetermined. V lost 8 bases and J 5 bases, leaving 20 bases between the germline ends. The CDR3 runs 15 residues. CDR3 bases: TGTGCCAGCCTACTCGCGCGAAGGTGGCTAGATACGCAGTATTTT. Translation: CASLLARRWLDTQYF.

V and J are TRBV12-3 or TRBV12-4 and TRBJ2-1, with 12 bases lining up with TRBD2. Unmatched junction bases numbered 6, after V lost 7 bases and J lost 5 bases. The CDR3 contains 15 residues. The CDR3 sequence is CASNPGLAGDNEQFF. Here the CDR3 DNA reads TGTGCCAGCAACCCGGGACTAGCGGGCGACAATGAGCAGTTCTTC.

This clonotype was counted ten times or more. In DNA, the CDR3 is TGTGCCAGCGGCCGGGTAGCGCCGAACTATGGCTACACCTTC. Its translation: CASGRVAPNYGYTF. The V gene is TRBV6-5, the J gene TRBJ1-2; D is unresolved. The CDR3 is 14 amino acids. Germline CDR1 and CDR2: MNHEY and SVGAGI. Trimming took off 8 bases at V and 2 bases at J, with 15 bases between the two ends.

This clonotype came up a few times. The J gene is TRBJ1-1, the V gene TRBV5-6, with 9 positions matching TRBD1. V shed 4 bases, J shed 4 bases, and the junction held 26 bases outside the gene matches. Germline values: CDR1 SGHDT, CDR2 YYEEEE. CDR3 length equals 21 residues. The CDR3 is CASSPGAPRPLPRDRVTEAFF. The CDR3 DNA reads TGTGCCAGCAGCCCCGGTGCCCCAAGACCTTTGCCCCGGGACAGGGTCACTGAAGCTTTCTTT. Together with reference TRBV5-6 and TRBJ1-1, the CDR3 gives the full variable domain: DAGVTQSPTHLIKTRGQQVTLRCSPKSGHDTVSWYQQALGQGPQFIFQYYEEEERQRGNFPDRFSGHQFPNYSSELNVNALLLGDSALYLCASSPGAPRPLPRDRVTEAFFGQGTRLTVV.

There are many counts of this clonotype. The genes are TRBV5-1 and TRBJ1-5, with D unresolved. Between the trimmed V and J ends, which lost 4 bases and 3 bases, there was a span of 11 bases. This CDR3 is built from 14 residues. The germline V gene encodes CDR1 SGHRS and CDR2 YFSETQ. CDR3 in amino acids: CASSIGGLNQPQHF. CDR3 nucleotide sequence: TGCGCCAGCAGCATTGGCGGCCTCAATCAGCCCCAGCATTTT.

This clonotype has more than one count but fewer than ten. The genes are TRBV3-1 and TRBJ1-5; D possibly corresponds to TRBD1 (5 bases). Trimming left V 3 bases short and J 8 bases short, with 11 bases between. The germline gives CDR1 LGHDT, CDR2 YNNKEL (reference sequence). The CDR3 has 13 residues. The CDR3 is CASSQRGGEPQHF. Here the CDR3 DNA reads TGTGCCAGCAGCCAGAGGGGCGGAGAGCCCCAGCATTTT.